The subject of this entry is one T cell receptor (beta chain). Its target is not known. The data belong to a study of shared clonotypes between healthy human individuals. Overall study results and limits: With few donors, the genetic and exposure-history diversity represented was limited.

Generated by immunoSEQ multiplex PCR, the TCRdb table keeps only in-frame clones and is missing some. The sample shows around 2.1 million clones, 93% of them seen only once. Germline V lookup: CDR1 MNHEY, CDR2 SMNVEV (reference sequence). The CDR3 consists of 15 residues. V was clipped by 7 bases and J by 0 bases, with 10 bases between them. Positive CCR7 selection of CD45RO-negative cells yielded the naive CD8 cells, and terminally differentiated effector memory CD45RA+ cells were excluded. The source of this sequence is a man younger than 30 in good health. Some clones in this sample may be carry-over from other donors' samples. Sequencing was carried out using naive CD8+ T cells from PBMCs. The genes are TRBV27 and TRBJ1-6; D gene uncertain. This CDR3 reads CASTALSSYNSPLHF. CDR3 DNA: TGTGCCAGCACAGCCTTGAGCTCCTATAATTCACCCCTCCACTTT.